This T cell receptor (beta chain) originates from a study of T cell changes during pregnancy in multiple sclerosis. Germline CDR1 MNHNS, CDR2 SASEGT. The CDR3 consists of 15 residues. Trimming removed 6 bases from V and 9 bases from J, with 23 bases in between. The method was immunoSEQ multiplex PCR; TCRdb's version includes in-frame clones alone and lacks a portion of them. The sample holds roughly 97,000 clones; 90% are singletons and the top ten take approximately 0.8%. The sample here was peripheral blood, taken in the second trimester of pregnancy. This receptor was obtained from a female donor in good health, enrolled as a control in a pregnancy study. The genes are TRBV6-1 and TRBJ1-2, with D perhaps matching TRBD1 (6 bases). This CDR3 reads CASRADKGVLASYTF. In DNA form, the CDR3 reads TGTGCCAGCAGAGCTGACAAGGGGGTTCTCGCTAGCTACACCTTC.